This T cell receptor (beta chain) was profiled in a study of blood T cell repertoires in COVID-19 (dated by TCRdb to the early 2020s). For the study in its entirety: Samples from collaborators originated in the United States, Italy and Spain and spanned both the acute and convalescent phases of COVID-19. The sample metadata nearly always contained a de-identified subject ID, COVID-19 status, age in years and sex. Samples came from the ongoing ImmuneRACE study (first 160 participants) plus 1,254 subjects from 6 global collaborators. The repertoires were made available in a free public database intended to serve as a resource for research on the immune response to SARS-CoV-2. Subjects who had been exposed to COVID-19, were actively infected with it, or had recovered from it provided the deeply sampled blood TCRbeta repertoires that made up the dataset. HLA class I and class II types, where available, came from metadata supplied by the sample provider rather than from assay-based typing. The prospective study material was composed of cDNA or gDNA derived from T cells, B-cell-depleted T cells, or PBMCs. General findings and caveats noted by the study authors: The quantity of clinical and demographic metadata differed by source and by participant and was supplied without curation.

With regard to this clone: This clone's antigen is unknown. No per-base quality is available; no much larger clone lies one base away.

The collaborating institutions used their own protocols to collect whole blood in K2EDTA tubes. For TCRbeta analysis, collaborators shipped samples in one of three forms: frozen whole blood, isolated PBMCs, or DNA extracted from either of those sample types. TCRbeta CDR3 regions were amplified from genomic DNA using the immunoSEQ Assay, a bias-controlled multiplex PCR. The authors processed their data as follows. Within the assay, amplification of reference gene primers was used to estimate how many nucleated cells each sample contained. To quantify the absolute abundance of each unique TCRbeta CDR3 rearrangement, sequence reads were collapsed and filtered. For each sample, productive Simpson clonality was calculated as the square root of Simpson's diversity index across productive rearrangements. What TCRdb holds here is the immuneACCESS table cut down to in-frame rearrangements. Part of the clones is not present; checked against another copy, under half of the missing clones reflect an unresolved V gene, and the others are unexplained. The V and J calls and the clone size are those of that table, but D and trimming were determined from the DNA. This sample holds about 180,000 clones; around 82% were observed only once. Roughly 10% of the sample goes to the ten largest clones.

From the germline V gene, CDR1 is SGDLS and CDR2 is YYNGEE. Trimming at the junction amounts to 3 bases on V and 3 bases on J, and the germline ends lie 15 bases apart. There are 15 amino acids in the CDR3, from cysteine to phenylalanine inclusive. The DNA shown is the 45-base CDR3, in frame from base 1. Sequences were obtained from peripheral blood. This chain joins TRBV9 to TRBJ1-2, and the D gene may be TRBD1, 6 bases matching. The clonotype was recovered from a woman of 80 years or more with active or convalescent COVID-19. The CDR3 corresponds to CASSAYRAQDYGYTF. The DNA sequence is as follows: TGTGCCAGCAGCGCCTACAGGGCTCAGGACTATGGCTACACCTTC.